Included here is one T cell receptor (beta chain) sequence, with context. The antigen is not known. Unexposed donor CD4+ T cells date from about 2011-2018, before the COVID-19 pandemic. After about 11 days of culture, CD4+ T cells were isolated. Fresh IL-2 medium replaced half the medium on days 3 and 7. TCRdb's copy holds only in-frame clones and misses some; the assay was immunoSEQ multiplex PCR. The sample shows some 14,000 clones, roughly four fifths of them seen only once. Germline V gene sequence: CDR1 SEHNR, CDR2 FQNEAQ (reference sequence). This CDR3 spans 13 amino acids. The V segment lost 2 bases and the J segment 8 bases; nucleotides outside the gene matches: 5. The data were taken from a study of CD4 T cells in relation to SARS-CoV-2 and coronaviruses. Study in general: TCR beta CDR3s were sequenced after approximately ten-day antigen culture of PBMCs.

The rearrangement uses TRBV7-9 and TRBJ1-1, with 7 bases identical to TRBD1. The clonotype comes from a human donor in good health. Sequencing was performed on CD4+ T cells from PBMCs, cultured in vitro. In nucleotides, the CDR3 is TGTGCCAGCAGCTTACTCAGGGGACAGGAAGCTTTCTTT. It translates to CASSLLRGQEAFF.